This T cell receptor beta chain comes out of a study of T cells in Graves' hyperthyroidism and ophthalmopathy. General study points: Researchers report that a 13 V-J model separated ophthalmopathy from stable hyperthyroidism.

This CDR3 has 14 amino acids. In germline, CDR1 is SNHLY, CDR2 FYNNEI. V lost 8 bases, J lost 0 bases, and 12 bases lay in between. There are many counts of this clonotype. Its antigen is currently unknown. TCR beta CDR3 regions were amplified from RNA transcripts. First-round RT-PCR of the TCR CDR3 relied on the HTBI primer set. Using its own MiXCR run on the multiplex PCR reads, TCRdb lists one record per CDR3 protein. The table shows 500,000 or so distinct CDR3 sequences, with 17% occurring only once. This chain uses TRBV2 with TRBJ2-3; TRBD1 is a possible D gene (6 bases). The sample was blood. This clonotype was sampled from a woman aged 18 to 35 with Graves' ophthalmopathy. CDR3 loop: CASSEGDSTDTQYF. The CDR3 coding sequence is TGTGCCAGCTCAGAGGGGGATAGCACAGATACGCAGTATTTT.